This passage covers 15 T cell receptor beta chains from one sample sequenced in a study of T-cell reconstitution after alpha-beta-depleted transplantation in children. Using unique molecular identifiers, the investigators prepared the TCRbeta library. TCRdb re-called the PCR reads with MiXCR, one entry per CDR3 protein. The profile shows 540,000 or so distinct CDR3 sequences, about 23% of them singletons. The specimen was PBMCs, mostly from graft donor cells, collected 360 days after TCRalphabeta/CD19-depleted stem cell transplant. Receptors were obtained from a boy younger than two who had a stem cell transplant for acute myeloid leukemia, so the T cells may come from the graft donor.

This clonotype was counted between two and nine times. The V and J genes are TRBV4-1 and TRBJ1-5; 9 nucleotides agree with TRBD1. The CDR3 is made up of 15 amino acids. Trimming took 0 bases from V and 6 from J; bases not matched to a gene: 3. Looked up from germline, CDR1 is MGHRA and CDR2 is YSYEKL. CDR3 sequence (DNA): TGCGCCAGCAGCCAAGAGGTGACAGGGGGTCAGCCCCAGCATTTT. Its protein product is CASSQEVTGGQPQHF.

The CDR3 DNA is TGTGCCACCAGCAGAGGGTGGAGGGAAGAGCAGTATTTT. It is translated as CATSRGWREEQYF. V and J are TRBV15 and TRBJ2-3; tentatively, D is TRBD2 (6 bases). The germline V gene encodes CDR1 LNHNV and CDR2 YYDKDF (reference sequence). This CDR3 is 13 amino acids long. V dropped 1 base and J dropped 11 bases, with 13 bases sitting between them.

This clonotype was detected only a few times. The chain links TRBV28 to TRBJ2-7, with D perhaps TRBD1 (7 bases). Germline CDR1 is MDHEN and CDR2 is SYDVKM. Trimming took 3 bases from V and 3 from J, leaving 12 bases between them. There are 14 residues in the CDR3. The CDR3 sequence is CASSLRDSGYEQYV. The CDR3 DNA follows: TGTGCCAGCAGTTTGCGGGACAGCGGCTACGAGCAGTACGTC.

This clonotype was counted a few times. V is TRBV24-1 and J is TRBJ2-1; 7 bases fit TRBD1. This CDR3 contains 15 residues. V lost 4 bases to trimming and J lost 4 bases; unmatched junction nucleotides: 6. Per the germline V gene, CDR1 is KGHDR and CDR2 is SFDVKD. In DNA form, the CDR3 reads TGTGCCACCAGTGAACCGGGACAGATGTACAATGAGCAGTTCTTC. Residues: CATSEPGQMYNEQFF.

This clonotype was recorded many times. The chain recombines TRBV5-1 with TRBJ2-7; D possibly corresponds to TRBD2 (6 bases). The CDR3 is 16 residues long. Trimming pared 0 bases from V and 1 base from J, leaving 14 bases between. CDR1 and CDR2 (germline): SGHRS, YFSETQ. CDR3 sequence reads: CASSLAPGDASYEQYV. The CDR3, as DNA: TGCGCCAGCAGCTTGGCCCCGGGGGACGCGTCCTACGAGCAGTACGTC.

V is TRBV12-3 or TRBV12-4 and J is TRBJ2-5, with 11 bases lining up with TRBD2. The trim removed 9 bases at V and 1 base at J, leaving 4 bases unmatched. This CDR3 is built from 14 residues. The CDR3 sequence: CASFLAGGQETQYF. In nucleotides, the CDR3 is TGTGCCAGTTTTCTAGCGGGGGGCCAAGAGACCCAGTACTTC.

This clonotype was counted a few times. This sequence joins TRBV9 and TRBJ2-1; a possible D gene is TRBD2 (6 bases). The length of the CDR3 is 15 residues. Germline CDR1 is SGDLS and CDR2 is YYNGEE. V was clipped by 3 bases and J by 6 bases, with 16 bases between them. In DNA, the CDR3 is TGTGCCAGCAGCGGGGGGAGGACTTCTCGCAATGAGCAGTTCTTC. This gives the protein CASSGGRTSRNEQFF.

In this sample, this clonotype turned up a few times. This chain connects TRBV12-3 or TRBV12-4 to TRBJ2-2; 8 bases are a match to TRBD1. V shed 4 bases and J 5 bases; nucleotides not matched to a gene: 9. The CDR3 runs 16 residues. The CDR3 region is CASSSSGTGGTGELFF. CDR3 coding DNA: TGTGCCAGCAGTTCATCCGGGACAGGAGGAACCGGGGAGCTGTTTTTT.

CDR3 coding DNA: TGCAGTGCCAGACAGGAGGGAAGGACCCAGTACTTC. Translating gives CSARQEGRTQYF. The chain employs TRBV20-1 and TRBJ2-5, with D perhaps matching TRBD1 or TRBD2 (6 bases each). Germline CDR1 is DFQATT and CDR2 is SNEGSKA (reference sequence). CDR3 size: 12 residues. V was cut by 6 bases and J by 7 bases, with 15 bases left in between.

J is TRBJ2-5 and V is TRBV5-5, with a possible D match to TRBD2 (5 bases). This CDR3 has 13 residues. Germline CDR1 reads SGHKS; CDR2 reads YYEKEE (reference sequence). V lost 4 bases to trimming and J lost 5 bases, with 12 bases between them. In DNA, the CDR3 is TGTGCCAGCAGCCGGACTCCCCGTGAGACCCAGTACTTC. It is translated as CASSRTPRETQYF.

This chain joins TRBV4-3 and TRBJ1-2; no firm D call. The V end was cut by 2 bases, the J end by 1 base, with 5 bases between. Germline loops: CDR1 LGHNA, CDR2 YSLEER. The CDR3 runs to 13 residues. CDR3 nucleotides: TGCGCCAGCAGCCAATGGGATAACTATGGCTACACCTTC. This encodes CASSQWDNYGYTF.

The J gene is TRBJ2-5, the V gene TRBV12-3 or TRBV12-4; perhaps TRBD2 as D (7 bases). The length of the CDR3 is 14 residues. V shed 5 bases and J shed 4 bases, with 14 bases lying between them. The CDR3 DNA reads as TGTGCCAGCAGTCCCCCCGGGGGGCGAGAGACCCAGTACTTC. Translation gives CASSPPGGRETQYF.

This clonotype has only a few counts. V usage is TRBV6-1 and J usage is TRBJ2-7, with 8 bases fitting TRBD1. From germline, CDR1 is MNHNS and CDR2 SASEGT. The V and J ends lost 8 bases and 4 bases, in that order; junction bases with no gene match: 7. The CDR3 runs to 13 residues. The CDR3 DNA follows: TGTGCCAGCTGGACAGGGAAGGGGTACGAGCAGTACTTC. Protein: CASWTGKGYEQYF.

The sample holds a few counts of this clonotype. V gene TRBV6-5 combines with J gene TRBJ2-7; TRBD1 matches 10 bases. Germline CDR1 and CDR2: MNHEY and SVGAGI. Trimming cost V 2 bases and J 3 bases; bases outside gene matches: 1. This CDR3 is 14 amino acids long. The CDR3 DNA reads as TGTGCCAGCAGTTACGACAGGGGGCACTACGAGCAGTACGTC. It codes for CASSYDRGHYEQYV.

The J gene is TRBJ2-1, the V gene TRBV25-1; weak D call: TRBD2 (5 bases). Germline loops: CDR1 MGHDK, CDR2 SYGVNS. The CDR3 loop spans 12 amino acids. The V and J ends lost 9 bases and 6 bases respectively, with 12 bases between them. The CDR3 loop reads CASSRGSNEQFF. The CDR3 DNA follows: TGTGCCAGTTCCCGGGGATCCAATGAGCAGTTCTTC.